This entry describes one TCR beta chain. As yet, its antigen is unknown. Attached unique molecular identifiers marked individual cDNA molecules. TCRdb re-derived calls from the 5' RACE reads in MiXCR, one entry per CDR3 protein. The sample records over 60,000 distinct CDR3 sequences, about 11% being singletons. The data were taken from a study of early T cells in non-severe SARS-CoV-2 infection. About the study: Unpaired chains resulted from sequencing bulk RNA of unsorted whole blood.

Whole-study results and caveats: Lookups in VDJdb leaned toward anti-spike CD8 responses and missed private and CD4 specificities.

The CDR3 is made up of 13 amino acids. V was shortened by 4 bases and J by 7 bases, with 8 bases between the two germline ends. Sequencing used whole blood, obtained at baseline. V usage is TRBV12-3 or TRBV12-4 and J usage is TRBJ1-6; D is undetermined. The TCR sequence derives from an adult who was a healthcare worker with PCR-confirmed SARS-CoV-2 infection or an uninfected control (not recorded which). DNA of the CDR3: TGTGCCAGCAGTTCCGTTAGGAATTCACCCCTCCACTTT. This translates into CASSSVRNSPLHF.